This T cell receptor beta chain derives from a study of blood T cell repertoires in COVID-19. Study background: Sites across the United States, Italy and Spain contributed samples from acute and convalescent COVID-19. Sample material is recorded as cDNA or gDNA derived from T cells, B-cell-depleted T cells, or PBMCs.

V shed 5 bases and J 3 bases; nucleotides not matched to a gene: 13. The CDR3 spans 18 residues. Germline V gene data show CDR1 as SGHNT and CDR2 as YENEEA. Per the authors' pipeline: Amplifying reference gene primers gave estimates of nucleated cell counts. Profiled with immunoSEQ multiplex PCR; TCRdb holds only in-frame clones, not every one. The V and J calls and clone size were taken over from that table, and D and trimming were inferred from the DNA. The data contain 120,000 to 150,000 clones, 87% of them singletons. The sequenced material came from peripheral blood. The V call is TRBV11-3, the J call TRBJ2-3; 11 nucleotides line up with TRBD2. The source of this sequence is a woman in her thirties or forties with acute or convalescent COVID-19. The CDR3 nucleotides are TGTGCCAGCAGCACAGGGACTAGCGGTTTGGGAGTTACAGATACGCAGTATTTT. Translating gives CASSTGTSGLGVTDTQYF.